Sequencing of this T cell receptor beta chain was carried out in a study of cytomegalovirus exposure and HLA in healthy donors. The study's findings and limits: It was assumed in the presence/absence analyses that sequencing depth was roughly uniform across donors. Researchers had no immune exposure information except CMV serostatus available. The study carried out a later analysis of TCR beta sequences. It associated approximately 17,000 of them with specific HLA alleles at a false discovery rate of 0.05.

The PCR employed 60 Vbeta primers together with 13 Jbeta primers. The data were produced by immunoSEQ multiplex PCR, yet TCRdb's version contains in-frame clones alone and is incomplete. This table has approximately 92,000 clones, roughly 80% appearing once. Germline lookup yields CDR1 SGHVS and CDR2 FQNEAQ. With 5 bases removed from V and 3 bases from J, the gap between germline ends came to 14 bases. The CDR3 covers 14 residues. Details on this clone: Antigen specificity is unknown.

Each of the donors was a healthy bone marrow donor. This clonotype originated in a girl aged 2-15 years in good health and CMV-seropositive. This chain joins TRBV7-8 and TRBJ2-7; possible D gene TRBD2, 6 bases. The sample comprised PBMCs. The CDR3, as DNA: TGTGCCAGCAGCCCCGGGACGGACTACTACGAGCAGTACTTC. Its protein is CASSPGTDYYEQYF.